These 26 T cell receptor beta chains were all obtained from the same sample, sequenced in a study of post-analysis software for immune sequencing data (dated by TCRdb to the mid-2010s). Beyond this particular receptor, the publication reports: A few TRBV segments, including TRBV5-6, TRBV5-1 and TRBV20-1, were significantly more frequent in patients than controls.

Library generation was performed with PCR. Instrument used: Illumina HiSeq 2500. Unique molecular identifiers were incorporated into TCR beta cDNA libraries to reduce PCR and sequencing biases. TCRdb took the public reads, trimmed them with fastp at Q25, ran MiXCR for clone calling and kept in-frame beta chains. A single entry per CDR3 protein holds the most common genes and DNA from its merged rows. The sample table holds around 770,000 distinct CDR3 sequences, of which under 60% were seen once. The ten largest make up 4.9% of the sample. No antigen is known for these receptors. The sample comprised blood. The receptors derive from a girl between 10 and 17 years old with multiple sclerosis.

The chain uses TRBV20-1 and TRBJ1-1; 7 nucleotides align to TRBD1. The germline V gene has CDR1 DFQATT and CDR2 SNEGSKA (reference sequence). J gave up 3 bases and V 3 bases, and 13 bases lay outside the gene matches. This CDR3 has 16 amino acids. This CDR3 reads CSARETGKRVDTEAFF. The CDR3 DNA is TGCAGTGCTAGGGAGACAGGGAAGAGGGTGGACACTGAAGCTTTCTTT.

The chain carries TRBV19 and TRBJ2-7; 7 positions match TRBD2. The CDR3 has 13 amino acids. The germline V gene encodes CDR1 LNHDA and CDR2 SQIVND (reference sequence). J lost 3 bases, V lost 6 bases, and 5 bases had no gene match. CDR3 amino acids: CASSETSNYEQYF. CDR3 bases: TGTGCCAGTAGCGAGACTAGCAACTACGAGCAGTACTTC.

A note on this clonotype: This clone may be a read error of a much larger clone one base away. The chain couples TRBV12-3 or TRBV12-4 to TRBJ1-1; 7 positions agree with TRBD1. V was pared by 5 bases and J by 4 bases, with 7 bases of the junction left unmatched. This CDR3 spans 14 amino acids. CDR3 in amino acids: CASSRQGWITEAFF. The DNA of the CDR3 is TGTGCCAGCAGTCGACAGGGATGGATCACTGAAGCTTTCTTT.

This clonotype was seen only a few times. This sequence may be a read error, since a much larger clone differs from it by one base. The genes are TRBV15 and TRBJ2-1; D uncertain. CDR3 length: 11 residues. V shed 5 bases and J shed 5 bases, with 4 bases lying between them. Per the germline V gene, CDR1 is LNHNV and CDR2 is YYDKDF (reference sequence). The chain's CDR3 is CATSLNNEQFF. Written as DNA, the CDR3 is TGTGCCACCAGCTTAAACAATGAGCAGTTCTTC.

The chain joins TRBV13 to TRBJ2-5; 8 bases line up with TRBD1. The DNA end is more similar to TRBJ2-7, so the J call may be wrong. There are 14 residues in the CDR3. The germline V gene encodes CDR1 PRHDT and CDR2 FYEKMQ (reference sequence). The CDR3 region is CASSLWTGFHEQYF. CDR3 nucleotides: TGTGCCAGCAGCTTGTGGACAGGGTTCCACGAGCAGTACTTC.

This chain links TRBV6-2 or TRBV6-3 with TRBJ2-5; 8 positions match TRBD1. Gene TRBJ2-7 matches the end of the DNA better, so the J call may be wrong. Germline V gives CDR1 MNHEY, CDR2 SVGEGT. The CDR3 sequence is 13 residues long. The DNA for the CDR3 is TGTGCCAGCACCTACGGACAGGGCGACGAGCAGTACTTC. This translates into CASTYGQGDEQYF.

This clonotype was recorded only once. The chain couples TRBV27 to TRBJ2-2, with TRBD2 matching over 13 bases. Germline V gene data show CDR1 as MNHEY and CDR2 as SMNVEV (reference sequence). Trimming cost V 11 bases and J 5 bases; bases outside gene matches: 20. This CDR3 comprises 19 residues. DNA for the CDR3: TGTGCCCCGGGGCGGATCGGACTAGCGGGAGTCCCCGGGACCGGGGAGCTGTTTTTT. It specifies CAPGRIGLAGVPGTGELFF.

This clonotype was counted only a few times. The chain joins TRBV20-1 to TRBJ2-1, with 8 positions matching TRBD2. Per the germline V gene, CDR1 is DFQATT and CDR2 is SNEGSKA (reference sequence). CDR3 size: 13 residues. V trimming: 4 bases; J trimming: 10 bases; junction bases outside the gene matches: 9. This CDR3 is CSANKREPGEQFF. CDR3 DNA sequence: TGCAGTGCTAATAAGCGGGAGCCGGGGGAGCAGTTCTTC.

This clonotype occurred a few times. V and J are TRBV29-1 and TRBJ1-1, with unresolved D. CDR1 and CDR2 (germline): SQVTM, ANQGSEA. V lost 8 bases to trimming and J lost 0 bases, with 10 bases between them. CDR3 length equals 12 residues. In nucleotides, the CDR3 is TGCAGCACGCCAGGCCTGAACACTGAAGCTTTCTTT. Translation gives CSTPGLNTEAFF.

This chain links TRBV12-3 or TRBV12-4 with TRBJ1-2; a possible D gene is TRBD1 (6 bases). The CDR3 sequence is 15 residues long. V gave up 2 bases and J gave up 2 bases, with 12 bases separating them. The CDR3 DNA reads TGTGCCAGCAGTTTATTAACAGGGAGGAACTATGGCTACACCTTC. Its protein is CASSLLTGRNYGYTF.

Here the CDR3 DNA reads TGTGCCAGCAGCTTGACCACCGGGACTAGACTCGAACAGTTCTTC. The encoded protein is CASSLTTGTRLEQFF. The chain employs TRBV7-9 and TRBJ2-1; TRBD2 matches 8 bases. V gave up 3 bases and J gave up 13 bases; unmatched junction bases: 14. Per the germline V gene, CDR1 is SEHNR and CDR2 is FQNEAQ (reference sequence). The CDR3 covers 15 residues.

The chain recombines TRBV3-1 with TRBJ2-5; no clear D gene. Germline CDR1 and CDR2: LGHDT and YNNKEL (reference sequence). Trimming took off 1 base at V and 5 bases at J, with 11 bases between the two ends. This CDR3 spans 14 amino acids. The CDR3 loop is CASSQGFATETQYF. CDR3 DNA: TGTGCCAGCAGCCAAGGGTTCGCTACTGAGACCCAGTACTTC.

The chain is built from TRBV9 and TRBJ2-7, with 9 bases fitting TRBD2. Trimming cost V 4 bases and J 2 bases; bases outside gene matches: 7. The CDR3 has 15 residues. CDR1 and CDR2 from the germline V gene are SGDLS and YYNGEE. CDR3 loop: CASSPGLASTYEQYF. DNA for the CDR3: TGTGCCAGCAGCCCCGGACTAGCGAGTACCTACGAGCAGTACTTC. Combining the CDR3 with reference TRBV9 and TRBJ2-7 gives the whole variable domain DSGVTQTPKHLITATGQRVTLRCSPRSGDLSVYWYQQSLDQGLQFLIQYYNGEERAKGNILERFSAQQFPDLHSELNLSSLELGDSALYFCASSPGLASTYEQYFGPGTRLTVT.

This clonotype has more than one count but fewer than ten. CDR3 amino acids: CASSQDLGLAPEQFF. The CDR3 DNA reads TGTGCCAGCAGCCAAGATTTGGGACTAGCCCCTGAGCAGTTCTTC. The chain carries TRBV3-1 and TRBJ2-1; TRBD2 matches 9 bases. With 0 bases clipped from V and 9 bases from J, the junction kept 6 bases outside the gene matches. Germline values: CDR1 LGHDT, CDR2 YNNKEL (reference sequence). This CDR3 is 15 amino acids long.

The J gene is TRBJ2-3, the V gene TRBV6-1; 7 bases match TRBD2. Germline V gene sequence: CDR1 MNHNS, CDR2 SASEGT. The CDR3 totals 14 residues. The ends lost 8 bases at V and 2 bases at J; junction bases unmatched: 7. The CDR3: CASGGSWHTDTQYF. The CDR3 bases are TGTGCCAGCGGCGGGAGCTGGCACACAGATACGCAGTATTTT.

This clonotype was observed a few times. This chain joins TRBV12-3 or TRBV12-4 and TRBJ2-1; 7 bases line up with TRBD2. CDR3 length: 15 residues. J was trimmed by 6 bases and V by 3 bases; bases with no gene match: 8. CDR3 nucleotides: TGTGCCAGCAGTTTCCCCCAAGCGGGGCGCAATGAGCAGTTCTTC. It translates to CASSFPQAGRNEQFF.

The CDR3 DNA sequence: TGCAGTGCGGGGGGGACAGGGGTTTCCAACGAGCAGTACTTC. Amino acids: CSAGGTGVSNEQYF. This sequence joins TRBV20-1 and TRBJ2-7; TRBD1 agrees at 10 bases. The CDR3 runs to 14 residues. Germline CDR1 DFQATT, CDR2 SNEGSKA (reference sequence). J was trimmed by 5 bases and V by 6 bases; bases with no gene match: 10.

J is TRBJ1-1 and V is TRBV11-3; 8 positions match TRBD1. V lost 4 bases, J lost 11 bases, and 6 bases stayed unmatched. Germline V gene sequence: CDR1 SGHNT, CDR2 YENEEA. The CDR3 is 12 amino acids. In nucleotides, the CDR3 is TGTGCCAGCAGCTACCGACAGGGGAGGGCTTTCTTT. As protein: CASSYRQGRAFF. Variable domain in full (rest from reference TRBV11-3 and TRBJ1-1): EAGVVQSPRYKIIEKKQPVAFWCNPISGHNTLYWYLQNLGQGPELLIRYENEEAVDDSQLPKDRFSAERLKGVDSTLKIQPAELGDSAVYLCASSYRQGRAFFGQGTRLTVV.

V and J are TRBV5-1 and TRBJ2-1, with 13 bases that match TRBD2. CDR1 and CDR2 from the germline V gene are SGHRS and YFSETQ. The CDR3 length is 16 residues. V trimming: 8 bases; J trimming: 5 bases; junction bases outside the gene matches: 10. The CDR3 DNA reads TGCGCCAGTAGCATGCCACTAGCGGGAGGGAACAATGAGCAGTTCTTC. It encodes CASSMPLAGGNNEQFF. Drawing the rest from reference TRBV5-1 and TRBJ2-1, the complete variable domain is KAGVTQTPRYLIKTRGQQVTLSCSPISGHRSVSWYQQTPGQGLQFLFEYFSETQRNKGNFPGRFSGRQFSNSRSEMNVSTLELGDSALYLCASSMPLAGGNNEQFFGPGTRLTVL.

The CDR3 DNA reads TGCAGCGTTGAACTAGCGGGAGCAGATACGCAGTATTTT. It encodes CSVELAGADTQYF. The chain is built from TRBV29-1 and TRBJ2-3; TRBD2 matches 10 bases. With 2 bases clipped from V and 4 bases from J, the junction kept 0 bases outside the gene matches. This CDR3 has 13 amino acids. Per the germline V gene, CDR1 is SQVTM and CDR2 is ANQGSEA.

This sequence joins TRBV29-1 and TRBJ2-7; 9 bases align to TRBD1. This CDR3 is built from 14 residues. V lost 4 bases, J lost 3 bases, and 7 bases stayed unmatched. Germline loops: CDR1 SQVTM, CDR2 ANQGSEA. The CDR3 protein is CSVGGTGPNYEQYF. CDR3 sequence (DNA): TGCAGCGTTGGAGGGACAGGGCCCAACTACGAGCAGTACTTC.

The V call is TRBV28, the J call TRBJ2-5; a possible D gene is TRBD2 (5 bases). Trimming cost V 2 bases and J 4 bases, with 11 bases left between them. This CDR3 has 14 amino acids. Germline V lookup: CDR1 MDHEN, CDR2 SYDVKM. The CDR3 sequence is CASSLRGFLETQYF. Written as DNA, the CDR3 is TGTGCCAGCAGTTTACGGGGATTCCTAGAGACCCAGTACTTC.

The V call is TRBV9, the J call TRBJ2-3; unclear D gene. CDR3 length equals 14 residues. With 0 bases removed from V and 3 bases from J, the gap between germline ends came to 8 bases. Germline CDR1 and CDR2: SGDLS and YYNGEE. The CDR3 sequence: CASSVGMGTDTQYF. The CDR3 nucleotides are TGTGCCAGCAGCGTAGGAATGGGAACAGATACGCAGTATTTT.

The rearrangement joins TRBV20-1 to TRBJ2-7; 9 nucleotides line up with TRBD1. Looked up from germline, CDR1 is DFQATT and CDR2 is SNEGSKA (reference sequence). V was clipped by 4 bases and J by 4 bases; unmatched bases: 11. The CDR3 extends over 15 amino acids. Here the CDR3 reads CSATSERTGVYEQYF. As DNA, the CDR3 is TGCAGTGCTACCTCGGAGAGGACAGGGGTATACGAGCAGTACTTC.

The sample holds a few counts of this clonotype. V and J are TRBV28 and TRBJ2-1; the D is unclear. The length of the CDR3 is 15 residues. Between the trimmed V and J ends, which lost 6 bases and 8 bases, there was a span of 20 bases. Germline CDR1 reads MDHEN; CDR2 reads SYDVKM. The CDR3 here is CASSPYTSGRDEQFF. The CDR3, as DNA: TGTGCCAGCAGCCCCTACACGTCCGGTAGGGATGAGCAGTTCTTC.

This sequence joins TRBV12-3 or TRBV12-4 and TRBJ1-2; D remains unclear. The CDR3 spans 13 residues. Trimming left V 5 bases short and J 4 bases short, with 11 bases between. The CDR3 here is CASSKSIAYGYTF. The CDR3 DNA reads TGTGCCAGCAGTAAATCGATCGCCTATGGCTACACCTTC.